The next 2 T cell receptor beta chains were all read from a single sample in a study of blood T cell repertoires in COVID-19. TCRdb keeps only in-frame clones here, not all; method: immunoSEQ multiplex PCR. The top ten clones hold 16% of a sample with around 65,000 clones, around 77% of them seen once. The specimen was peripheral blood. These receptors originate from a man aged 55 to 70 with acute or convalescent COVID-19.

This chain uses TRBV7-3 with TRBJ2-1; perhaps TRBD2 as D (5 bases). The CDR3 contains 14 residues. V was cut by 5 bases and J by 9 bases, with 17 bases left in between. CDR1 is SGHTA and CDR2 is FQGTGA in the germline V gene. CDR3 coding DNA: TGTGCCAGCAGCCTCGCCGGACTTGAGGGTGAGCAGTTCTTC. Translation: CASSLAGLEGEQFF.

This chain joins TRBV20-1 and TRBJ2-7; 7 positions match TRBD1. V lost 4 bases and J lost 2; bases outside the gene matches: 17. Germline-derived CDR1 and CDR2 are DFQATT and SNEGSKA (reference sequence). This CDR3 has 17 residues. CDR3 region: CSATDLGQKGSPYEQYF. In DNA form, the CDR3 reads TGCAGTGCTACTGACTTGGGACAGAAAGGTTCGCCCTACGAGCAGTACTTC.